This TCR beta chain was observed in a study of CD8 T cells in ankylosing spondylitis. This clonotype showed up many times. Its antigen is still unknown. Trimming took 0 bases from V and 5 from J, leaving 13 bases between them. The CDR3 is made up of 14 amino acids. Germline V CDR1 and CDR2: DFQATT, SNEGSKA (reference sequence). It was by quantitative 5'-RACE with molecular barcodes that TCR beta libraries were made. MiXCR, applied by TCRdb to the 5' RACE reads, yields one record per CDR3 protein. This sample has a few hundred thousand distinct CDR3 sequences, with 15% to 20% found just once. Study results and caveats: There was a TCR beta motif, made of 7 or 8 highly homologous variants, that appeared characteristic of ankylosing spondylitis blood. Researchers reportedly found disease-linked clones significantly enriched in matched ankylosing spondylitis synovial fluid. Disease-linked clones bore a CD8+ phenotype and were relatively rare in peripheral blood. A number of the motif variants had already been described in reactive arthritis synovial fluid and blood.

This chain connects TRBV20-1 to TRBJ2-5, with D hard to call. Input material: blood, either unsorted or a sorted T cell fraction (not recorded which). This TCR was sampled from a male donor with ankylosing spondylitis. The CDR3 DNA sequence: TGCAGTGCTAGAGATGGGAAGGTAGTGGAGACCCAGTACTTC. It encodes CSARDGKVVETQYF.